This T cell receptor (beta chain) was captured by sequencing in a study of CD8 T cells in ankylosing spondylitis (dated by TCRdb to about 2017). Regarding the study in general: The study profiled T cell receptor beta repertoires in healthy donors and ankylosing spondylitis patients to find disease-linked TCR variants. The full study cohort was made up of approximately 24 ankylosing spondylitis patients and 108 healthy donors. Samples of peripheral blood were taken, and for ankylosing spondylitis patients, synovial fluid was collected as well.

Study-level results and caveats: Some of the motif variants had been reported before in the synovial fluid and blood of reactive arthritis patients, a finding that suggests common disease-initiation mechanisms. The disease-linked clones were reported to be significantly enriched in matched synovial fluid samples from ankylosing spondylitis patients. Blood from ankylosing spondylitis patients appeared to be characterized by a TCR beta motif composed of 7 to 9 highly homologous amino acid variants. The disease-linked clones showed a CD8+ phenotype and occurred at relatively low frequencies in peripheral blood.

Concerning this clonotype itself: Its antigen is currently not known. There are no base qualities to consult, and no much larger clone falls within one base.

The instrument given in TCRdb is Illumina HiSeq 2500. TCR beta libraries were prepared by quantitative 5'-RACE with molecular barcodes. As for the authors' bioinformatics: A new computational method based on a probabilistic model of VDJ rearrangement was used to identify disease-linked TCR variants. The raw public reads went through TCRdb reprocessing: fastp at Q25, MiXCR clone calling, in-frame beta chains kept. For every CDR3 protein sequence, its rows merge into one entry that carries the most common genes and DNA. TCRdb, not the authors, supplied the V and J calls. Here the sample has over 700,000 distinct CDR3 sequences; roughly 20% occur a single time. Over 15% of the sample is in the top ten clones. The receptor was derived from a male donor with ankylosing spondylitis. What was sequenced was blood, either unsorted or a sorted T cell fraction (not recorded which).

For the CDR3, the sequence is CASSLAGQNSPLHF. The DNA reads TGTGCCAGCAGCTTGGCAGGGCAGAATTCACCCCTCCACTTT. The rearranged chain carries TRBV7-6 and TRBJ1-6; the D segment could be TRBD1, given 5 matching bases. The trim is 3 bases for V and 7 bases for J, with a gap of 10 bases between the germline ends. For CDR1 and CDR2, the germline V gene lists SGHVS and FNYEAQ. The CDR3, cysteine through phenylalanine, is 14 amino acids long. CDR3 DNA is the only sequence kept; it has 42 bases, read in frame from the first base.